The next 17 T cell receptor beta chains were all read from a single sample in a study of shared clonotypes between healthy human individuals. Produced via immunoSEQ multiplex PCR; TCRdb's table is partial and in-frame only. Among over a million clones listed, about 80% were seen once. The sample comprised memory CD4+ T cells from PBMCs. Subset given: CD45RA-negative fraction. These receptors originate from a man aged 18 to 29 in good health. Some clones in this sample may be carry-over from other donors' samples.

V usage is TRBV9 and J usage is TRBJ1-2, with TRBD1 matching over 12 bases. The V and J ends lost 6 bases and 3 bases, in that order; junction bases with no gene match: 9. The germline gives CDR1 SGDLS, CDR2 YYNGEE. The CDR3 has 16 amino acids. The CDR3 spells CASTKGQGALDYGYTF. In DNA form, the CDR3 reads TGTGCCAGCACCAAGGGACAGGGGGCGCTGGACTATGGCTACACCTTC.

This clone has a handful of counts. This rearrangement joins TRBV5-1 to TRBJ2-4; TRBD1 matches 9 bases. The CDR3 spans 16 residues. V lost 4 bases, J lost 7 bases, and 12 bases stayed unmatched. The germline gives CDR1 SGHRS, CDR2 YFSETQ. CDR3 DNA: TGCGCCAGCAGCGGCCGGGACAGGGAGGGGAGGAACATTCAGTACTTC. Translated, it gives CASSGRDREGRNIQYF.

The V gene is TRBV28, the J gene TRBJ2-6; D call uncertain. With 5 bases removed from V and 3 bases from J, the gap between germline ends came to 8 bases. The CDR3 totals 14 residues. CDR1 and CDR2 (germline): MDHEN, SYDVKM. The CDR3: CASSQQSGANVLTF. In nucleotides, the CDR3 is TGTGCCAGCAGTCAGCAAAGTGGGGCCAACGTCCTGACTTTC. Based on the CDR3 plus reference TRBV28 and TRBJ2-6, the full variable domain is DVKVTQSSRYLVKRTGEKVFLECVQDMDHENMFWYRQDPGLGLRLIYFSYDVKMKEKGDIPEGYSVSREKKERFSLILESASTNQTSMYLCASSQQSGANVLTFGAGSRLTVL.

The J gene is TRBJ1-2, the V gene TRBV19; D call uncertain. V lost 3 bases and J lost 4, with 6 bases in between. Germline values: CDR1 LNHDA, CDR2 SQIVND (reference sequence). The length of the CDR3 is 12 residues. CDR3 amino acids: CASSMWSYGYTF. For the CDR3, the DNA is TGTGCCAGTAGTATGTGGAGCTATGGCTACACCTTC.

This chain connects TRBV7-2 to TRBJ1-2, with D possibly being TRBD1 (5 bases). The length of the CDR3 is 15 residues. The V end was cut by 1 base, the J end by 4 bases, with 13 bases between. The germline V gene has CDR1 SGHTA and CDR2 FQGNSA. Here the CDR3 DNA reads TGTGCCAGCAGCTTAGATATTGGGGCGCTCTATGGCTACACCTTC. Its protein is CASSLDIGALYGYTF.

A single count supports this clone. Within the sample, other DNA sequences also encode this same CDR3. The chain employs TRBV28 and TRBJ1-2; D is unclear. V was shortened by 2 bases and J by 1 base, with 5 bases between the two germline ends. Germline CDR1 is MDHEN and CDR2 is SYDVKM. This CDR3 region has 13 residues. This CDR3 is CASSLGLNYGYTF. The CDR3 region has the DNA TGTGCCAGCAGTTTAGGCCTTAACTATGGCTACACCTTC.

This CDR3 is CSQWGGSTDTQYF. The DNA for the CDR3 is TGCAGCCAGTGGGGGGGGAGCACAGATACGCAGTATTTT. This chain links TRBV29-1 with TRBJ2-3; 7 positions agree with TRBD2. Germline CDR1 SQVTM, CDR2 ANQGSEA. Losses at the gene ends were 8 bases for V and 0 bases for J; bases not matched to a gene: 5. The CDR3 contains 13 residues.

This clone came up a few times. The CDR3 nucleotides read TGCAGCGTTGATAGCAATCAGCCCCAGCATTTT. The encoded protein is CSVDSNQPQHF. The chain couples TRBV29-1 to TRBJ1-5; D is unresolved. Germline V gene data show CDR1 as SQVTM and CDR2 as ANQGSEA. Trimming stripped 3 bases from V and 0 bases from J, with 0 bases between. This CDR3 comprises 11 residues.

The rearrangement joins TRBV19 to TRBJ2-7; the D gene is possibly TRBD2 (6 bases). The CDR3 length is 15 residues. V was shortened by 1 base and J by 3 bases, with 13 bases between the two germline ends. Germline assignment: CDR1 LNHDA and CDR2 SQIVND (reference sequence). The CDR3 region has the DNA TGTGCCAGTAGTATAGCGGGAGCGTCGTACTACGAGCAGTACTTC. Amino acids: CASSIAGASYYEQYF.

The CDR3 DNA sequence: TGTGCCAGCAGTTTGGAGGGGCCCCAGCATTTT. It translates to CASSLEGPQHF. This rearrangement joins TRBV28 to TRBJ1-5; unclear D gene. CDR1 is MDHEN and CDR2 is SYDVKM in the germline V gene. V lost 3 bases, J lost 9 bases, and 6 bases lay in between. This CDR3 has 11 amino acids.

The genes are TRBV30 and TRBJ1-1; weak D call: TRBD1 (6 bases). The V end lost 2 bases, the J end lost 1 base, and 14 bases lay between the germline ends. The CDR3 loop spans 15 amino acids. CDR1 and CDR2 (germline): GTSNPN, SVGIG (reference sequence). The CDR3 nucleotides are TGTGCCTGGAGTCAAAAGCAGGGGCCGAACACTGAAGCTTTCTTT. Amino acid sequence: CAWSQKQGPNTEAFF.

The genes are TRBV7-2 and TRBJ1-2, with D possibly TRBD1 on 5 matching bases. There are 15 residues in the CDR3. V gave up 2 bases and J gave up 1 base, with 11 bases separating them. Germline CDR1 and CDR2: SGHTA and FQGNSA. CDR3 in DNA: TGTGCCAGCAGCTTAATGTGGGGACGTAACTATGGCTACACCTTC. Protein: CASSLMWGRNYGYTF.

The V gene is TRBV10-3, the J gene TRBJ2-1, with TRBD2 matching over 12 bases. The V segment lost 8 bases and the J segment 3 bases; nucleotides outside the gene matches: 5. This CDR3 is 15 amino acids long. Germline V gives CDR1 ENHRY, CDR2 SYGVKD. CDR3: CAIGPSGRDYNEQFF. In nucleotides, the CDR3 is TGTGCCATCGGGCCTAGCGGGAGGGACTACAATGAGCAGTTCTTC.

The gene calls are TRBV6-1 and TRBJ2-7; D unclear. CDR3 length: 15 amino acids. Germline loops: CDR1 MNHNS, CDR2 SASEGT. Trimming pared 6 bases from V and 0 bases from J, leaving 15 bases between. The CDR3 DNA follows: TGTGCCAGCAGCGCTCAAGGTCACAGCTCCTACGAGCAGTACTTC. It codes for CASSAQGHSSYEQYF.

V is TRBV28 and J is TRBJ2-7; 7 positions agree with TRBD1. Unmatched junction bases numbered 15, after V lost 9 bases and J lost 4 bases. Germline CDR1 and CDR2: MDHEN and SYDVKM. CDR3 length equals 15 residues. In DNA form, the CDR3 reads TGTGCCAGTTTGTCCTTGGGACAGCCTCTTTACGAGCAGTACTTC. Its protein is CASLSLGQPLYEQYF.

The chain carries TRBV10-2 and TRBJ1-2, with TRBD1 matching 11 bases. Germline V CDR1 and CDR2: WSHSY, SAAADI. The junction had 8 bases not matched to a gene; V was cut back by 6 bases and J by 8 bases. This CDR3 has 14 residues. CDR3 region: CASSDPDRGQGYTF. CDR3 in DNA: TGCGCCAGCAGCGACCCGGACAGGGGGCAGGGCTACACCTTC.

Here the CDR3 DNA reads TGTGCCAGCAGCCCGGGGTCCGGCTATGGCTACACCTTC. Protein: CASSPGSGYGYTF. The rearrangement joins TRBV7-9 to TRBJ1-2; no firm D call. The CDR3 runs 13 residues. Germline loops: CDR1 SEHNR, CDR2 FQNEAQ (reference sequence). Trimming left V 5 bases short and J 4 bases short, with 11 bases between.